This is a list of T cell receptor beta chains from one sample in a study of T cell responses to AZD1222 COVID-19 vaccine. The repertoire was sequenced with immunoSEQ multiplex PCR; TCRdb's copy has only in-frame clones and lacks some. The sample carries about 120,000 clones, 85% to 90% recorded once. Sequenced material: peripheral blood, taken on day 0 of AZD1222 vaccination. The source of these receptors is an adult in good health. CDR3s include the opening cysteine and the closing phenylalanine or tryptophan. D genes are given only for firm matches. Size tells how often a clone was seen (once, few, many) or the class of an expanded clone, and some rows leave it out.

size,J,D,V,CDR3,DNA
once,TRBJ2-7,-,TRBV6-2/TRBV6-3,CASSYFQGHYEQYF,TGTGCCAGCAGTTACTTCCAGGGACACTACGAGCAGTACTTC
-,TRBJ2-1,TRBD2,TRBV6-5,CASTLSGGANEQFF,TGTGCCAGCACCCTTAGCGGGGGGGCCAATGAGCAGTTCTTC
once,TRBJ1-2,-,TRBV18,CASSRAGPEYTF,TGTGCCAGCTCGCGGGCAGGGCCTGAATACACCTTC
-,TRBJ2-5,-,TRBV5-8,CASSVGETGRETQYF,TGTGCCAGCAGCGTGGGAGAGACAGGCCGGGAGACCCAGTACTTC
-,TRBJ2-1,-,TRBV3-1/TRBV3-2,CASSGTYNEQFF,TGTGCCAGCAGTGGAACCTACAATGAGCAGTTCTTC
few,TRBJ1-2,-,TRBV12-3/TRBV12-4,CASRTLTTDGYTF,TGTGCCAGCAGGACCTTGACGACTGATGGCTACACCTTC
-,TRBJ1-1,TRBD1,TRBV4-3,CASSTDRDTEAFF,TGCGCCAGCAGCACCGACAGGGACACTGAAGCTTTCTTT
-,TRBJ1-6,TRBD1,TRBV19,CASSMTGGHPFVPSPLHF,TGTGCCAGTAGTATGACAGGGGGCCACCCGTTCGTGCCTTCACCCCTCCACTTT
-,TRBJ2-7,-,TRBV28,CASRPPYGRSYEQYF,TGTGCCAGCAGGCCCCCGTATGGACGGTCGTACGAGCAGTACTTC
once,TRBJ2-5,TRBD2,TRBV9,CASSVDLREGTQYF,TGTGCCAGCAGCGTAGACCTCCGGGAGGGGACCCAGTACTTC
-,TRBJ2-1,TRBD2,TRBV2,CASSAWAGVTYNEQFF,TGTGCCAGCAGCGCCTGGGCGGGGGTAACCTACAATGAGCAGTTCTTC
few,TRBJ1-5,TRBD1,TRBV19,CASIDRARAKGNQPQHF,TGTGCCAGTATCGACAGGGCGCGGGCCAAGGGCAATCAGCCCCAGCATTTT
-,TRBJ1-5,-,TRBV30,CAWSVRQGGNQPQHF,TGTGCCTGGAGTGTACGGCAGGGCGGCAATCAGCCCCAGCATTTT
-,TRBJ2-3,-,TRBV10-3,CAISDGGTDTQYF,TGTGCCATCAGTGATGGGGGGACAGATACGCAGTATTTT
-,TRBJ1-1,-,TRBV6-5,CASSYDPQGTEAFF,TGTGCCAGCAGTTACGACCCCCAGGGAACTGAAGCTTTCTTT
-,TRBJ2-7,-,TRBV7-2,CASSLRATAYEQYF,TGTGCCAGCAGCCTACGGGCCACCGCCTACGAGCAGTACTTC
-,TRBJ1-6,TRBD1,TRBV30,CAWSVQGEVGNSPLHF,TGTGCCTGGAGTGTACAGGGGGAGGTTGGGAATTCACCCCTCCACTTT
-,TRBJ1-4,-,TRBV14,CASSQDLQGKLFF,TGTGCCAGCAGCCAAGATCTACAGGGCAAACTGTTTTTT
-,TRBJ2-3,-,TRBV7-2,CASSLRHRTTDTQYF,TGTGCCAGCAGCTTAAGGCACAGAACCACAGATACGCAGTATTTT
-,TRBJ1-1,-,TRBV7-3,CASSLRIGEAFF,TGTGCCAGCAGCTTAAGGATTGGTGAAGCTTTCTTT
-,TRBJ2-7,TRBD1,TRBV2,CASTQDIRDRDYEQYF,TGTGCCAGCACCCAAGACATCCGGGACAGGGACTACGAGCAGTACTTC
-,TRBJ1-2,-,TRBV7-8,CASSPPQTF,TGTGCCAGCAGCCCCCCCCAAACCTTC
-,TRBJ1-1,-,TRBV2,CASSEGSGRGTEAFF,TGTGCCAGCAGTGAAGGATCAGGGAGGGGCACTGAAGCTTTCTTT
-,TRBJ1-6,TRBD1,TRBV3-1/TRBV3-2,CASSQGTGGVTSPLHF,TGTGCCAGCAGTCAAGGGACAGGGGGCGTCACATCACCCCTCCACTTT
-,TRBJ1-2,-,TRBV5-1,CASSLEPGNYGYTF,TGCGCCAGCAGCTTGGAACCCGGGAACTATGGCTACACCTTC
once,TRBJ1-1,TRBD1,TRBV9,CASSVQGGVTEAFF,TGTGCCAGCAGCGTACAGGGGGGCGTAACTGAAGCTTTCTTT
-,TRBJ1-1,-,TRBV6-6,CASSRSGSAGENTEAFF,TGTGCCAGCAGTCGCTCCGGGAGCGCGGGGGAGAACACTGAAGCTTTCTTT
-,TRBJ2-3,TRBD1,TRBV7-2,CASSPPDRELDTQYF,TGTGCCAGCAGCCCCCCGGACAGGGAGTTGGATACGCAGTATTTT
-,TRBJ2-7,-,TRBV9,CASSVETGGILYEQYF,TGTGCCAGCAGCGTAGAGACAGGAGGGATACTCTACGAGCAGTACTTC
-,TRBJ2-1,-,TRBV10-2,CASSVGSQQFF,TGCGCCAGCAGTGTGGGGAGCCAGCAGTTCTTC
-,TRBJ2-7,-,TRBV5-4,CASSFSRGAGEQYF,TGTGCCAGCAGCTTTTCACGGGGGGCGGGGGAGCAGTACTTC
-,TRBJ2-5,-,TRBV18,CASSPTVYQETQYF,TGTGCCAGCTCGCCTACAGTATACCAAGAGACCCAGTACTTC
-,TRBJ2-5,-,TRBV5-6,CASSSTGTQETQYF,TGTGCCAGCAGCTCGACAGGGACTCAAGAGACCCAGTACTTC
-,TRBJ1-6,-,TRBV7-9,CASSRDFGGSPLHF,TGTGCCAGCAGCAGGGACTTCGGGGGCTCACCCCTCCACTTT
-,TRBJ1-2,-,TRBV2,CASWGGATTGDYGYTF,TGTGCCAGCTGGGGGGGGGCAACGACAGGAGACTATGGCTACACCTTC
-,TRBJ2-7,-,TRBV25-1,CAISGRVNAEQYF,TGTGCCATCTCCGGCAGGGTGAATGCCGAGCAGTACTTC
-,TRBJ1-5,-,TRBV29-1,CSVAQRSNQPQHF,TGCAGCGTTGCACAGAGGAGCAATCAGCCCCAGCATTTT
-,TRBJ2-3,TRBD2,TRBV7-2,CASKPRLAKDTQYF,TGTGCCAGCAAACCCCGACTAGCCAAGGATACGCAGTATTTT
-,TRBJ2-1,-,TRBV6-5,CASSYGGNDEQFF,TGTGCCAGCAGTTACGGGGGGAACGATGAGCAGTTCTTC
-,TRBJ2-2,TRBD2,TRBV11-3,CASSLSSGLAGSTGELFF,TGTGCCAGCAGCTTAAGCTCCGGACTAGCGGGGAGTACCGGGGAGCTGTTTTTT
-,TRBJ1-1,-,TRBV10-1,CASSAQENTEAFF,TGCGCCAGCAGTGCGCAGGAGAACACTGAAGCTTTCTTT